The text below deals with one TCR beta chain. Its antigen is unidentified. The CDR3 consists of 13 residues. Germline V lookup: CDR1 SGHAT, CDR2 FQNNGV. The V end was cut by 4 bases, the J end by 6 bases, with 10 bases between. RNA extraction and reverse transcription yielded cDNA as sequencing template. Sequencing was performed with immunoSEQ multiplex PCR; in TCRdb, only in-frame clones are kept and a portion is missing. The profile shows 120,000 or so clones, about 61% of them singletons. This entry belongs to a study of CD8+ T cells in alopecia areata. Turning to the study itself: A 6-month off-drug phase came after tofacitinib, which had lasted 6 to 18 months. Scalp area affected, as a percentage, set the severity score of treated patients. Study-level results: Patients showed less clear TCR sequence sharing than mice, possibly partly because of HLA diversity.

The treatment was: oral pan-JAK inhibitor, 5-10 mg twice daily. Patients with alopecia areata provided lesional scalp punch biopsies as well as peripheral blood. Sequenced material: CD8+ T cells sorted from blood, taken at week 4, from a patient treated with tofacitinib. This clonotype originated in a human donor with alopecia areata. V and J are TRBV11-2 and TRBJ2-1; D unresolved. CDR3 DNA sequence: TGTGCCAGCAGCTCGTCCCGAGGCAATGAGCAGTTCTTC. It encodes CASSSSRGNEQFF.